The 30 T cell receptor beta chains below come from one sample, sequenced in a study of blood T cell repertoires in COVID-19 (TCRdb year 2020). The protocol used for the library was the immunoSEQ multiplex PCR assay. This is the immuneACCESS table as TCRdb keeps it, with only in-frame sequences that have V and J called. A part of the clones is gone; compared with another copy, unresolved V genes explain less than half, and the rest is unexplained. Present in this sample are around 280,000 clones, around 86% of which were seen just once. Roughly 2.1% of the sample belongs to the ten largest clones. What was sequenced was peripheral blood. Source of these receptors: a woman aged 25 to 45 who had recovered from COVID-19.

The gene calls are TRBV5-5 and TRBJ2-1; 15 bases are a match to TRBD2. Losses at the gene ends were 4 bases for V and 12 bases for J; bases not matched to a gene: 5. Germline values: CDR1 SGHKS, CDR2 YYEKEE (reference sequence). The CDR3 is 14 residues long. CDR3 DNA sequence: TGTGCCAGCAGCCGGACTAGCGGGAGGGCCCTGCAGTTCTTC. Translated, it gives CASSRTSGRALQFF.

V and J are TRBV7-9 and TRBJ1-1, with TRBD1 matching over 7 bases. J lost 4 bases, V lost 8 bases, and 13 bases had no gene match. CDR1 is SEHNR and CDR2 is FQNEAQ in the germline V gene (reference sequence). The CDR3 consists of 15 residues. The CDR3 DNA reads as TGTGCCAGCGAGCCTGAGGGGGCGCGCGGCACTGAAGCTTTCTTT. It specifies CASEPEGARGTEAFF. Complete variable domain (other parts from reference TRBV7-9 and TRBJ1-1): DTGVSQNPRHKITKRGQNVTFRCDPISEHNRLYWYRQTLGQGPEFLTYFQNEAQLEKSRLLSDRFSAERPKGSFSTLEIQRTEQGDSAMYLCASEPEGARGTEAFFGQGTRLTVV.

This chain uses TRBV5-5 with TRBJ1-4; TRBD1 aligns across 8 bases. The CDR3 runs 16 residues. From germline, CDR1 is SGHKS and CDR2 YYEKEE (reference sequence). Trimming removed 4 bases from V and 0 bases from J; junction bases left unmatched: 5. As DNA, the CDR3 is TGTGCCAGCAGCCAAACAGGGGGTCCAACTAATGAAAAACTGTTTTTT. Translation: CASSQTGGPTNEKLFF.

This chain connects TRBV6-2 or TRBV6-3 to TRBJ2-3; TRBD2 is a possible D gene (6 bases). This CDR3 is 14 amino acids long. CDR1 is MNHEY and CDR2 is SVGEGT in the germline V gene. Trimming took 5 bases from V and 2 from J, leaving 11 bases between them. This CDR3 is CASSRRESTDTQYF. The CDR3 DNA follows: TGTGCCAGCAGTCGCCGGGAGTCCACAGATACGCAGTATTTT.

The gene calls are TRBV27 and TRBJ2-2; no firm D call. Germline assignment: CDR1 MNHEY and CDR2 SMNVEV (reference sequence). The CDR3 runs 14 residues. Trimming took off 4 bases at V and 1 base at J, with 7 bases between the two ends. DNA for the CDR3: TGTGCCAGCAGTTCCCCTATGAACACCGGGGAGCTGTTTTTT. It specifies CASSSPMNTGELFF.

The chain combines TRBV27 with TRBJ1-5; D gene uncertain. V shed 0 bases and J shed 2 bases, with 2 bases lying between them. Germline V gene lookup returns CDR1 MNHEY and CDR2 SMNVEV (reference sequence). This CDR3 comprises 13 residues. This CDR3 reads CASSLSGNQPQHF. The CDR3 DNA sequence: TGTGCCAGCAGTTTATCCGGCAATCAGCCCCAGCATTTT.

The V call is TRBV10-1, the J call TRBJ1-2; possible D gene TRBD1, 6 bases. The V gene's germline CDR1 is WNHNN and CDR2 SYGVQD (reference sequence). Trimming pared 6 bases from V and 2 bases from J, leaving 13 bases between. The CDR3 sequence is 14 residues long. In DNA, the CDR3 is TGCGCCAGCAGACGACGGACAGAAAACTATGGCTACACCTTC. It translates to CASRRRTENYGYTF.

The rearrangement uses TRBV28 and TRBJ1-6, with 8 nucleotides matching TRBD1. The germline V gene has CDR1 MDHEN and CDR2 SYDVKM. J gave up 10 bases and V 2 bases, and 7 bases lay outside the gene matches. The length of the CDR3 is 15 residues. CDR3 bases: TGTGCCAGCAGTTTAGAGGCAGGGGGCGGCTCACCCCTCCACTTT. This codes for CASSLEAGGGSPLHF.

The CDR3 coding sequence is TGCGCCAGCAGTGAGGGGGCTGGCAATTCACCCCTCCACTTT. It specifies CASSEGAGNSPLHF. The chain combines TRBV10-1 with TRBJ1-6; D possibly corresponds to TRBD1 (5 bases). V was cut by 2 bases and J by 7 bases, with 9 bases left in between. In germline, CDR1 is WNHNN, CDR2 SYGVQD (reference sequence). The CDR3 covers 14 residues.

The J gene is TRBJ2-7, the V gene TRBV21-1; the table calls TRBD1, which could not be checked here. TRBV21-1 is reported as a pseudogene. The length of the CDR3 is 13 residues. The CDR3 coding sequence is TGTGCCGGCGGACAGGGCCACTCCTACGAGCAGTACTTC. Its protein product is CAGGQGHSYEQYF.

This chain joins TRBV5-6 and TRBJ1-1; maybe TRBD1 (6 bases). There are 14 residues in the CDR3. Germline CDR1 reads SGHDT; CDR2 reads YYEEEE. With 2 bases removed from V and 4 bases from J, the gap between germline ends came to 12 bases. CDR3 nucleotide sequence: TGTGCCAGCAGCTTCCAAGGGGGAATCACTGAAGCTTTCTTT. This gives the protein CASSFQGGITEAFF.

The chain couples TRBV6-4 to TRBJ1-4, with 7 bases matching TRBD1. This CDR3 has 19 amino acids. Unmatched junction bases numbered 18, after V lost 0 bases and J lost 8 bases. Germline V CDR1 and CDR2: MRHNA, SNTAGT. CDR3 in amino acids: CASSDSNEGGNRGEEKLFF. For the CDR3, the DNA is TGTGCCAGCAGTGACTCGAACGAAGGGGGCAACCGCGGAGAAGAAAAACTGTTTTTT.

The chain has TRBV7-2 and TRBJ1-4; 8 nucleotides line up with TRBD1. V lost 5 bases, J lost 6 bases, and 5 bases stayed unmatched. The CDR3 is 14 residues long. Germline CDR1 reads SGHTA; CDR2 reads FQGNSA. The CDR3 region is CASSVDRGYEKLFF. The CDR3, as DNA: TGTGCCAGCAGCGTAGACAGGGGATATGAAAAACTGTTTTTT.

This chain uses TRBV5-1 with TRBJ2-7; 10 bases are a match to TRBD1. CDR3 length: 16 residues. Germline V gives CDR1 SGHRS, CDR2 YFSETQ. J was trimmed by 0 bases and V by 2 bases; bases with no gene match: 5. The CDR3, as DNA: TGCGCCAGCAGCTTCACGGGACAGGGGTCCTCCTACGAGCAGTACTTC. The encoded protein is CASSFTGQGSSYEQYF. Using reference TRBV5-1 and TRBJ2-7 for the parts outside the CDR3, the full variable domain is KAGVTQTPRYLIKTRGQQVTLSCSPISGHRSVSWYQQTPGQGLQFLFEYFSETQRNKGNFPGRFSGRQFSNSRSEMNVSTLELGDSALYLCASSFTGQGSSYEQYFGPGTRLTVT.

This clone has a single count. The V gene is TRBV3-1 (or the pseudogene TRBV3-2), the J gene TRBJ1-2; tentative D call: TRBD1 (6 bases). CDR1 and CDR2 from the germline V gene are LGHDT and YNNKEL (reference sequence). Trimming took off 2 bases at V and 7 bases at J, with 17 bases between the two ends. The CDR3 is 15 amino acids. CDR3 in DNA: TGTGCCAGCAGCCAAAAGGGGTTGGGGGGGGCTGGCTACACCTTC. This encodes CASSQKGLGGAGYTF.

This clone was seen just once. V gene TRBV7-2 combines with J gene TRBJ2-1; D may be TRBD2 (5 bases). Germline V gene lookup returns CDR1 SGHTA and CDR2 FQGNSA. V lost 1 base and J 0 bases, leaving 7 bases between the germline ends. The CDR3 sequence is 15 residues long. In nucleotides, the CDR3 is TGTGCCAGCAGCTTAGGGACTTCCTCCTACAATGAGCAGTTCTTC. Amino acid sequence: CASSLGTSSYNEQFF.

V gene TRBV6-5 combines with J gene TRBJ2-3; a possible D gene is TRBD1 (6 bases). The CDR3 is made up of 14 amino acids. The V gene's germline CDR1 is MNHEY and CDR2 SVGAGI. Trimming cost V 6 bases and J 4 bases, with 14 bases left between them. CDR3 coding DNA: TGTGCCAGCAGCGGACAGCGAGAGTCAGATACGCAGTATTTT. Its protein is CASSGQRESDTQYF.

The V gene is TRBV4-1, the J gene TRBJ2-3, with a weak D call TRBD2 (5 bases). From germline, CDR1 is MGHRA and CDR2 YSYEKL. V dropped 3 bases and J dropped 1 base, with 11 bases sitting between them. This CDR3 contains 15 residues. CDR3: CASSHRDSGTDTQYF. DNA of the CDR3: TGCGCCAGCAGCCACCGGGATAGCGGCACAGATACGCAGTATTTT.

The chain links TRBV5-1 to TRBJ2-1; no clear D gene. The CDR3 loop spans 14 amino acids. Per germline, CDR1 SGHRS and CDR2 YFSETQ. V lost 4 bases, J lost 0 bases, and 8 bases lay in between. The CDR3 DNA reads TGCGCCAGCAGCCCCGACTCCTCCTACAATGAGCAGTTCTTC. Its translation: CASSPDSSYNEQFF.

The gene calls are TRBV28 and TRBJ1-1; a weak D match, TRBD1 (6 bases). The length of the CDR3 is 15 residues. CDR1 MDHEN and CDR2 SYDVKM come from the germline V gene. With 6 bases removed from V and 5 bases from J, the gap between germline ends came to 19 bases. CDR3 nucleotide sequence: TGTGCCAGCAGCAGACCACAGGGCGGGAGGACTGAAGCTTTCTTT. This translates into CASSRPQGGRTEAFF.

The V call is TRBV6-4, the J call TRBJ1-5, with TRBD1 identical over 9 bases. The CDR3 sequence is 18 residues long. V dropped 8 bases and J dropped 1; count of bases not matched to a gene: 15. Germline V gene lookup returns CDR1 MRHNA and CDR2 SNTAGT. The CDR3 reads CASPEGGTGWGSNQPQHF. DNA of the CDR3: TGTGCCAGCCCCGAAGGGGGGACAGGGTGGGGAAGCAATCAGCCCCAGCATTTT.

V is TRBV6-2 or TRBV6-3 and J is TRBJ2-7; D is perhaps TRBD2 (5 bases). Looked up from germline, CDR1 is MNHEY and CDR2 is SVGEGT. This CDR3 has 17 amino acids. The V gene lost 0 bases and the J gene lost 2 bases, with 17 bases spanning the gap. DNA for the CDR3: TGTGCCAGCAGTTACTCGAGTCGACTACCGGAGACCTACGAGCAGTACTTC. Amino acids: CASSYSSRLPETYEQYF.

The chain couples TRBV5-8 to TRBJ2-3; 10 nucleotides align to TRBD2. The CDR3 has 15 amino acids. Trimming at V came to 1 base and at J to 4 bases, leaving 3 bases not matched to a gene. CDR1 and CDR2 (germline): SGHTS, YDEGEE. The CDR3 DNA reads as TGTGCCAGCAGCTTGCCCGGACTAGCGGCAGATACGCAGTATTTT. Protein product: CASSLPGLAADTQYF.

This clone has just a few counts. This rearrangement joins TRBV5-8 to TRBJ1-2; TRBD1 might be the D (6 bases). V was shortened by 10 bases and J by 4 bases, with 23 bases between the two germline ends. The CDR3 is 15 amino acids. Germline V gene sequence: CDR1 SGHTS, CDR2 YDEGEE. CDR3 protein: CACGLTGFVGYGYTF. In DNA, the CDR3 is TGTGCCTGCGGGCTAACAGGGTTCGTGGGCTATGGCTACACCTTC.

The chain employs TRBV9 and TRBJ2-5; unclear D gene. CDR1 and CDR2 (germline): SGDLS, YYNGEE. The CDR3 sequence is 15 residues long. The V end was cut by 3 bases, the J end by 9 bases, with 21 bases between. DNA of the CDR3: TGTGCCAGCAGCGCAAGAGACGACCCCAACGAGGCCCAGTACTTC. Translation gives CASSARDDPNEAQYF.

This chain uses TRBV11-2 with TRBJ1-5, with a weak D call TRBD1 (5 bases). This CDR3 has 15 residues. Trimming pared 5 bases from V and 7 bases from J, leaving 18 bases between. Germline assignment: CDR1 SGHAT and CDR2 FQNNGV. CDR3 in DNA: TGTGCCAGCAGCCCAGGGAGGGCAGGGCTCCAGCCCCAGCATTTT. Amino acid sequence: CASSPGRAGLQPQHF.

The gene calls are TRBV28 and TRBJ2-1; D unclear. This CDR3 contains 14 residues. Germline V gene lookup returns CDR1 MDHEN and CDR2 SYDVKM. V dropped 1 base and J dropped 5 bases, with 9 bases sitting between them. For the CDR3, the DNA is TGTGCCAGCAGTTTATTACTCCGGGACAATGAGCAGTTCTTC. This gives the protein CASSLLLRDNEQFF.

The genes are TRBV24-1 and TRBJ2-7; 12 bases are a match to TRBD1. Per germline, CDR1 KGHDR and CDR2 SFDVKD. This CDR3 is 16 amino acids long. V was pared by 0 bases and J by 3 bases, with 2 bases of the junction left unmatched. In nucleotides, the CDR3 is TGTGCCACCAGTGATTTGGGGACAGGGGGCTTCTACGAGCAGTACTTC. This encodes CATSDLGTGGFYEQYF.

This chain joins TRBV6-1 and TRBJ2-7, with 8 bases fitting TRBD1. There are 16 residues in the CDR3. CDR1 and CDR2 from the germline V gene are MNHNS and SASEGT. V lost 3 bases to trimming and J lost 2 bases; unmatched junction nucleotides: 9. CDR3 bases: TGTGCCAGCAGTGACCTCGGGACAGGTTGGACCTACGAGCAGTACTTC. It is translated as CASSDLGTGWTYEQYF.

The chain employs TRBV10-3 and TRBJ2-3; TRBD2 matches 11 bases. CDR1 is ENHRY, CDR2 SYGVKD, per germline. CDR3 length equals 16 residues. V trimming: 11 bases; J trimming: 4 bases; junction bases outside the gene matches: 14. The CDR3 DNA follows: TGTGCCTCCGAACCGGGACTAGCGGTGGAGGCAGATACGCAGTATTTT. It codes for CASEPGLAVEADTQYF.